A selection of T cell receptor beta chains follows, all from one sample in a study of cytomegalovirus exposure and HLA in healthy donors. Measured with immunoSEQ multiplex PCR; TCRdb has only the in-frame clones, and not every one. The table lists 100,000 to 150,000 clones, less than 85% of them singletons. Material: PBMCs. The receptors were sampled from a man younger than 35 in good health and CMV-seropositive. Each CDR3 is given with its conserved first and last residue. The D gene is left open where the match is weak. Clone size is shown for a subset of rows, as once, few, many or a class of expanded clone.

d_call | j_call | v_call | clone_size | cdr3_aa | cdr3_nt
TRBD1 | TRBJ1-4 | TRBV13 | NA | CASSFSAKRQGLNEKLFF | TGTGCCAGCAGCTTCTCCGCCAAGCGACAGGGGCTAAATGAAAAACTGTTTTTT
NA | TRBJ1-3 | TRBV30 | NA | CAWRSLRVSGNTIYF | TGTGCCTGGAGATCCCTTAGAGTCTCTGGAAACACCATATATTTT
NA | TRBJ1-1 | TRBV5-4 | NA | CASTSTGYTEAFF | TGTGCCAGCACCTCCACAGGCTACACTGAAGCTTTCTTT
NA | TRBJ2-3 | TRBV7-3 | NA | CASSAQGHSSSTQYF | TGTGCCAGCAGCGCGCAGGGACACAGCTCATCTACGCAGTATTTT
NA | TRBJ1-1 | TRBV9 | NA | CASNSSAAITEAFF | TGTGCCAGCAACTCTTCGGCGGCAATCACTGAAGCTTTCTTT
TRBD1 | TRBJ2-7 | TRBV14 | NA | CASSLLNTGGKTYEQYF | TGTGCCAGCAGCCTCTTGAACACAGGGGGCAAAACCTACGAGCAGTACTTC
TRBD1 | TRBJ1-2 | TRBV5-1 | few | CASVPGQASDYGYTF | TGCGCCAGCGTCCCGGGACAGGCATCGGACTATGGCTACACCTTC
NA | TRBJ2-2 | TRBV9 | NA | CASSDAYSFRELFF | TGTGCCAGCAGCGATGCCTACTCATTCAGGGAGCTGTTTTTT
NA | TRBJ1-1 | TRBV9 | NA | CASRGDTEAFF | TGTGCCAGCAGGGGCGACACTGAAGCTTTCTTT
NA | TRBJ1-2 | TRBV4-2 | NA | CASSQDLVRDGYTF | TGTGCCAGCAGCCAAGATCTCGTCAGGGATGGCTACACCTTC
TRBD2 | TRBJ2-2 | TRBV9 | once | CASSGTTGLAGGYTGELFF | TGTGCCAGCAGTGGGACGACCGGACTAGCGGGGGGTTACACCGGGGAGCTGTTTTTT
NA | TRBJ1-1 | TRBV5-5 | once | CASSYGTYYEAFF | TGTGCCAGCAGCTACGGGACATATTATGAAGCTTTCTTT
NA | TRBJ1-2 | TRBV30 | NA | CAWRGDPVPYGYTF | TGTGCCTGGAGGGGAGACCCAGTCCCATATGGCTACACCTTC
NA | TRBJ2-5 | TRBV6-5 | many | CASSYSPGRETQYF | TGTGCCAGCAGTTACTCGCCAGGCCGAGAGACCCAGTACTTC
NA | TRBJ1-1 | TRBV6-5 | NA | CASSYYQADTEAFF | TGTGCCAGCAGTTACTACCAGGCTGACACTGAAGCTTTCTTT
NA | TRBJ2-3 | TRBV10-2 | NA | CASSEGGTSTDTQYF | TGCGCCAGCAGTGAAGGAGGGACTAGCACAGATACGCAGTATTTT
TRBD2 | TRBJ2-1 | TRBV11-2 | NA | CASSGLAGQNEQFF | TGTGCCAGCAGTGGGCTAGCGGGCCAGAATGAGCAGTTCTTC
NA | TRBJ2-7 | TRBV4-1 | NA | CASSQESGHNSYEQYF | TGCGCCAGCAGCCAAGAAAGCGGGCATAACTCCTACGAGCAGTACTTC
NA | TRBJ2-3 | TRBV11-1 | NA | CASSLDVDSASTDTQYF | TGTGCCAGCAGCTTAGATGTGGACTCCGCTAGCACAGATACGCAGTATTTT
NA | TRBJ2-7 | TRBV14 | NA | CASSQEAGSHEQYF | TGTGCCAGCAGCCAAGAGGCCGGGTCCCACGAGCAGTACTTC
TRBD1 | TRBJ1-3 | TRBV6-5 | few | CASSTRDSSGNTIYF | TGTGCCAGCAGTACTCGGGACAGCTCTGGAAACACCATATATTTT
TRBD2 | TRBJ2-5 | TRBV2 | NA | CASSDVAGGQETQYF | TGTGCCAGCAGTGATGTAGCGGGGGGTCAAGAGACCCAGTACTTC
TRBD1 | TRBJ2-7 | TRBV7-8 | few | CASSQPTGNYEQYF | TGTGCCAGCAGTCAACCGACAGGGAACTACGAGCAGTACTTC
NA | TRBJ2-5 | TRBV29-1 | NA | CSVDHFEETQYF | TGCAGCGTTGACCATTTCGAGGAGACCCAGTACTTC
NA | TRBJ2-5 | TRBV4-1 | NA | CASSQASMRSAQETQYF | TGCGCCAGCAGCCAAGCCTCGATGAGGTCCGCCCAAGAGACCCAGTACTTC